A single sample gave rise to the 25 T cell receptor beta chains below, sequenced in a study of blood T cell repertoires in COVID-19. Measured with immunoSEQ multiplex PCR; TCRdb has only the in-frame clones, and not every one. The sample lists more than 300,000 clones; approximately 91% were seen once. Material: PBMCs or T cells enriched from blood (not recorded which). The origin of the receptors is a woman aged 25 to 39 who had been exposed to COVID-19.

As to this clone: A junction end diverges from the germline sequence, so it may reflect a read error. For the CDR3, the DNA is TGTGCCAGCAGTGACTCGTCAGAGACGGACACAATATATTTT. Translating gives CASSDSSETDTIYF. The gene calls are TRBV6-4 and TRBJ1-3, with D possibly TRBD1 on 5 matching bases. The length of the CDR3 is 14 residues. Germline V gives CDR1 MRHNA, CDR2 SNTAGT.

This chain connects TRBV7-9 to TRBJ1-1; D not resolved. Trimming cost V 5 bases and J 8 bases, with 15 bases left between them. This CDR3 spans 13 amino acids. Germline V gene lookup returns CDR1 SEHNR and CDR2 FQNEAQ (reference sequence). CDR3 in DNA: TGTGCCAGCAGCCCGGATGGGTGGGAGGAAGCTTTCTTT. It specifies CASSPDGWEEAFF.

The chain is built from TRBV4-3 and TRBJ1-1; no clear D. The CDR3 has 15 amino acids. Germline V gene data show CDR1 as LGHNA and CDR2 as YSLEER. Trimming left V 0 bases short and J 0 bases short, with 8 bases between. The CDR3 is CASSQEAGMNTEAFF. For the CDR3, the DNA is TGCGCCAGCAGCCAAGAAGCAGGCATGAACACTGAAGCTTTCTTT.

Of note for this clone: Other DNA sequences from this sample encode an identical CDR3 as well. This chain links TRBV27 with TRBJ2-7, with 9 bases that match TRBD1. The CDR3 is 14 amino acids. The junction had 2 bases not matched to a gene; V was cut back by 4 bases and J by 1 base. Germline-derived CDR1 and CDR2 are MNHEY and SMNVEV (reference sequence). The CDR3 reads CASSSGQGSYEQYF. CDR3 nucleotide sequence: TGTGCCAGCAGTTCGGGACAGGGATCCTACGAGCAGTACTTC.

The gene calls are TRBV12-5 and TRBJ2-2, with D possibly being TRBD1 (5 bases). This CDR3 has 15 amino acids. V lost 1 base and J 4 bases, leaving 10 bases between the germline ends. Per germline, CDR1 LGHNT and CDR2 FRNRAP. CDR3 DNA: TGTGCTAGTGGTTTGGAGACAGTGGCCACCGGGGAGCTGTTTTTT. Amino acid sequence: CASGLETVATGELFF.

As for this clone: Relative to the germline gene, one junction end is altered; a read error may explain this. The J gene is TRBJ2-7, the V gene TRBV10-3, with 9 bases that match TRBD1. The germline CDR1 and CDR2 sequences are ENHRY and SYGVKD. The CDR3 consists of 15 residues. The CDR3 sequence: CATTPTGGLSSEQYF. Written as DNA, the CDR3 is TGTGCCACTACACCTACAGGGGGCCTCTCCTCCGAGCAGTACTTC.

The gene calls are TRBV3-1 (or the pseudogene TRBV3-2) and TRBJ1-3; D remains ambiguous. Germline values: CDR1 LGHDT, CDR2 YNNKEL (reference sequence). Deletions cut 1 base from V and 0 bases from J, with 16 bases between. This CDR3 is built from 18 residues. CDR3 coding DNA: TGTGCCAGCAGCCAAGGTTGGGCCAACCGATTCTCTGGAAACACCATATATTTT. Translated, it gives CASSQGWANRFSGNTIYF.

The V call is TRBV11-3, the J call TRBJ2-2; a weak D match, TRBD2 (5 bases). This CDR3 is 14 amino acids long. Between the trimmed V and J ends, which lost 4 bases and 3 bases, there was a span of 9 bases. The germline gives CDR1 SGHNT, CDR2 YENEEA. The CDR3 nucleotides read TGTGCCAGCAGCTCGACGGGGTACACCGGGGAGCTGTTTTTT. The encoded protein is CASSSTGYTGELFF.

The chain links TRBV19 to TRBJ2-4, with D perhaps TRBD1 (6 bases). CDR1 and CDR2 from the germline V gene are LNHDA and SQIVND (reference sequence). The CDR3 is 16 residues long. The germline V and J ends were trimmed by 5 bases and 4 bases, with 18 bases remaining between them. The CDR3 region is CASSPLGGGPKNIQYF. The CDR3 nucleotides are TGTGCCAGTAGTCCCCTGGGTGGGGGCCCGAAAAACATTCAGTACTTC.

On this clone itself: The sample has other DNA sequences that encode this CDR3 too. The chain links TRBV7-9 to TRBJ1-2, with 9 bases fitting TRBD1. This CDR3 spans 14 amino acids. In germline, CDR1 is SEHNR, CDR2 FQNEAQ (reference sequence). J was trimmed by 3 bases and V by 5 bases; bases with no gene match: 4. The CDR3 region is CASSPRTGDYGYTF. Here the CDR3 DNA reads TGTGCCAGCAGCCCTCGGACAGGGGACTATGGCTACACCTTC.

This clone turned up a few times. V is TRBV7-9 and J is TRBJ1-2; 10 bases align to TRBD1. The germline gives CDR1 SEHNR, CDR2 FQNEAQ (reference sequence). The CDR3 is 15 residues long. V shed 5 bases, J shed 7 bases, and the junction held 10 bases outside the gene matches. CDR3 protein: CASSPGQGVTAGYTF. The CDR3 nucleotides are TGTGCCAGCAGCCCCGGACAGGGGGTTACGGCTGGCTACACCTTC.

This clone was seen just once. This chain connects TRBV11-1 to TRBJ1-2; D might be TRBD1 (5 bases). V shed 2 bases and J shed 8 bases, with 12 bases lying between them. Germline V CDR1 and CDR2: SGHAT, FQDESV (reference sequence). This CDR3 is built from 13 residues. In DNA, the CDR3 is TGTGCCAGCAGCTTATTCGACAGCAGCGGCTACACCTTC. Translated: CASSLFDSSGYTF.

Only one count was recorded for this clone. This rearrangement joins TRBV13 to TRBJ1-6; TRBD1 might be the D (5 bases). The germline V and J ends were trimmed by 2 bases and 7 bases, with 6 bases remaining between them. CDR3 length equals 13 residues. CDR1 PRHDT and CDR2 FYEKMQ come from the germline V gene (reference sequence). CDR3: CASSLRGNSPLHF. CDR3 DNA sequence: TGTGCCAGCAGCTTAAGGGGAAATTCACCCCTCCACTTT.

The chain is built from TRBV5-3 and TRBJ1-1; 11 bases agree with TRBD1. TRBV5-3 is given ORF status, its function remaining uncertain. CDR3 length equals 14 residues. V lost 8 bases to trimming and J lost 4 bases; unmatched junction nucleotides: 7. CDR3 DNA: TGTGCCAGGGACAGGGGGCGAACCCCCACTGAAGCTTTCTTT. It is translated as CARDRGRTPTEAFF.

This chain connects TRBV3-1 (or the pseudogene TRBV3-2) to TRBJ1-2, with D perhaps TRBD1 (6 bases). The germline V gene encodes CDR1 LGHDT and CDR2 YNNKEL (reference sequence). This CDR3 is built from 13 residues. V lost 7 bases, J lost 5 bases, and 14 bases lay in between. The CDR3 spells CASKGGFGYGYTF. The CDR3 DNA reads as TGTGCCAGCAAGGGGGGGTTTGGGTATGGCTACACCTTC.

The chain has TRBV19 and TRBJ1-3; TRBD1 agrees at 7 bases. V shed 4 bases and J 3 bases; nucleotides not matched to a gene: 6. CDR3 size: 15 residues. Per germline, CDR1 LNHDA and CDR2 SQIVND (reference sequence). CDR3 in amino acids: CASSTGTAFGNTIYF. CDR3 DNA: TGTGCCAGTAGTACCGGGACAGCCTTTGGAAACACCATATATTTT.

The V call is TRBV7-9, the J call TRBJ1-1; TRBD1 agrees at 8 bases. The CDR3 runs 15 residues. V gave up 3 bases and J gave up 2 bases; unmatched junction bases: 5. Germline lookup yields CDR1 SEHNR and CDR2 FQNEAQ (reference sequence). In DNA form, the CDR3 reads TGTGCCAGCAGCTTTCCACAGGGGGGTAACACTGAAGCTTTCTTT. This codes for CASSFPQGGNTEAFF.

The chain joins TRBV9 to TRBJ1-3, with TRBD1 as a possible D gene (6 bases). Germline V CDR1 and CDR2: SGDLS, YYNGEE. CDR3 length equals 14 residues. The V gene lost 4 bases and the J gene lost 2 bases, with 10 bases spanning the gap. The CDR3 spells CASSNRATGNTIYF. CDR3 nucleotide sequence: TGTGCCAGCAGCAACAGGGCTACTGGAAACACCATATATTTT. Drawing the rest from reference TRBV9 and TRBJ1-3, the complete variable domain is DSGVTQTPKHLITATGQRVTLRCSPRSGDLSVYWYQQSLDQGLQFLIQYYNGEERAKGNILERFSAQQFPDLHSELNLSSLELGDSALYFCASSNRATGNTIYFGEGSWLTVV.

The rearrangement links TRBV10-3 to TRBJ2-7, with 8 bases lining up with TRBD1. Trimming at V came to 6 bases and at J to 5 bases, leaving 9 bases not matched to a gene. CDR1 is ENHRY, CDR2 SYGVKD, per germline. The CDR3 loop spans 14 amino acids. CDR3 bases: TGTGCCATCAGAGAGACAGGGGTTGACGACGAGCAGTACTTC. This gives the protein CAIRETGVDDEQYF.

The chain employs TRBV2 and TRBJ1-5; no definite D call. V was clipped by 6 bases and J by 1 base, with 10 bases between them. This CDR3 spans 14 amino acids. Germline assignment: CDR1 SNHLY and CDR2 FYNNEI. CDR3 region: CASSGMGSNQPQHF. The CDR3 DNA follows: TGTGCCAGCAGCGGGATGGGAAGCAATCAGCCCCAGCATTTT.

This chain links TRBV4-2 with TRBJ1-1; D not certain. In germline, CDR1 is LGHNA, CDR2 YNFKEQ. This CDR3 is 14 amino acids long. V lost 0 bases and J 1 base, leaving 6 bases between the germline ends. The CDR3 coding sequence is TGTGCCAGCAGCCAAGACCCTTCGAACACTGAAGCTTTCTTT. Amino acids: CASSQDPSNTEAFF.

The rearrangement joins TRBV5-1 to TRBJ2-7; 10 positions match TRBD2. This CDR3 is 15 amino acids long. V lost 4 bases and J lost 4; bases outside the gene matches: 8. Germline CDR1 reads SGHRS; CDR2 reads YFSETQ. Here the CDR3 reads CASSEGGTSEYEQYF. The CDR3 DNA reads as TGCGCCAGCAGCGAGGGGGGGACTAGCGAATACGAGCAGTACTTC.

This clone has a single count. V and J are TRBV3-1 (or the pseudogene TRBV3-2) and TRBJ1-1; D is unclear. This CDR3 has 13 amino acids. The germline CDR1 and CDR2 sequences are LGHDT and YNNKEL (reference sequence). Between the trimmed V and J ends, which lost 0 bases and 5 bases, there was a span of 7 bases. CDR3 protein: CASSQDPRTEAFF. The CDR3 nucleotides are TGTGCCAGCAGCCAAGATCCACGGACTGAAGCTTTCTTT.

On this clone: Relative to the germline gene, one junction end is altered; a read error may explain this. The CDR3 loop is CASSFTSGGAPHF. CDR3 sequence (DNA): TGTGCCAGCAGCTTTACTAGCGGGGGGGCGCCCCATTTT. The chain joins TRBV7-2 to TRBJ2-3; 13 nucleotides line up with TRBD2. Germline V gene data show CDR1 as SGHTA and CDR2 as FQGNSA. This CDR3 region has 13 residues.

This chain joins TRBV5-1 and TRBJ2-5, with 12 bases lining up with TRBD2. Unmatched junction bases numbered 2, after V lost 2 bases and J lost 6 bases. Germline CDR1 reads SGHRS; CDR2 reads YFSETQ. The CDR3 contains 14 residues. CDR3 bases: TGCGCCAGCAGCTTTACTAGCGGGGGGCAGACCCAGTACTTC. Protein sequence: CASSFTSGGQTQYF.